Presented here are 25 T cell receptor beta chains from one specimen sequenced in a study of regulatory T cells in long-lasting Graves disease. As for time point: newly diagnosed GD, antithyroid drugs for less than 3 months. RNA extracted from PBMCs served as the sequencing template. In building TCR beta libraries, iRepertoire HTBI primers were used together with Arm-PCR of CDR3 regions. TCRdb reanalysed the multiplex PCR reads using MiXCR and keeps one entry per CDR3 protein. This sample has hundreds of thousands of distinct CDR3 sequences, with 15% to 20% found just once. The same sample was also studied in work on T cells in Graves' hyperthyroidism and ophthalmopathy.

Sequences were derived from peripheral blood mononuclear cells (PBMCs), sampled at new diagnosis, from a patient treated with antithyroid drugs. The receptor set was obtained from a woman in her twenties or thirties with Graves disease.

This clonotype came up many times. The CDR3 is CASTRDINNEKLFF. The CDR3 bases are TGTGCCAGCACCCGGGACATAAATAATGAAAAACTGTTTTTT. V is TRBV2 and J is TRBJ1-4; tentative D call: TRBD1 (6 bases). CDR1 and CDR2 (germline): SNHLY, FYNNEI. Deletions cut 7 bases from V and 4 bases from J, with 13 bases between. The CDR3 length is 14 residues.

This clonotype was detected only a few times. The CDR3 reads CASSVGENYEQYF. As DNA, the CDR3 is TGTGCCAGCAGCGTAGGGGAAAACTACGAGCAGTACTTC. This chain uses TRBV7-3 with TRBJ2-7; the D gene is possibly TRBD1 (5 bases). V lost 5 bases, J lost 3 bases, and 11 bases lay in between. The CDR3 sequence is 13 residues long. CDR1 is SGHTA, CDR2 FQGTGA, per germline. Based on the CDR3 plus reference TRBV7-3 and TRBJ2-7, the full variable domain is GAGVSQTPSNKVTEKGKYVELRCDPISGHTALYWYRQSLGQGPEFLIYFQGTGAADDSGLPNDRFFAVRPEGSVSTLKIQRTERGDSAVYLCASSVGENYEQYFGPGTRLTVT.

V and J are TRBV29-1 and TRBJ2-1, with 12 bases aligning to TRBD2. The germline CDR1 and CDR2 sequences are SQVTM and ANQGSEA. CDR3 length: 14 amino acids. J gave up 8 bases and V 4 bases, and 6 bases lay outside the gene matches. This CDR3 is CSVAPSGRGYEQFF. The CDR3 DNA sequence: TGCAGCGTTGCCCCTAGCGGGAGGGGTTATGAGCAGTTCTTC.

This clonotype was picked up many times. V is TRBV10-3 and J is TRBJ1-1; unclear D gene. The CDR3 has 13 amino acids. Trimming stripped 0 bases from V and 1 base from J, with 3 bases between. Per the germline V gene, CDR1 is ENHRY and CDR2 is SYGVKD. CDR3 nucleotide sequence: TGTGCCATCAGTGAGTCCGCGAACACTGAAGCTTTCTTT. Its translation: CAISESANTEAFF.

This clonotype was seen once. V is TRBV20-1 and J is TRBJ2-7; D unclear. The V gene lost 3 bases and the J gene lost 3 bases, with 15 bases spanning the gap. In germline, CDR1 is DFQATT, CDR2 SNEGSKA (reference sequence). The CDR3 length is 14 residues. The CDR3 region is CSARMRGPFYEQYF. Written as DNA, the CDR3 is TGCAGTGCTAGGATGAGAGGACCCTTCTACGAGCAGTACTTC.

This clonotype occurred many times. CDR3 DNA sequence: TGTGCCAGTAGCCCTGGGCTAGCGACTGCCTTAGTCTCCTACGAGCAGTACTTC. This gives the protein CASSPGLATALVSYEQYF. The rearrangement uses TRBV19 and TRBJ2-7, with a weak D call TRBD2 (6 bases). Trimming left V 6 bases short and J 0 bases short, with 24 bases between. This CDR3 is built from 18 residues. The germline CDR1 and CDR2 sequences are LNHDA and SQIVND (reference sequence).

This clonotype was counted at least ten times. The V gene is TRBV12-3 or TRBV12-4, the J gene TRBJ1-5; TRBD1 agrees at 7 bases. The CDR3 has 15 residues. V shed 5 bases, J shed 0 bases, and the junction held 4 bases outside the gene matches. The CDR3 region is CASSRQGISNQPQHF. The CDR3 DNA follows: TGTGCCAGCAGTCGACAGGGAATTAGCAATCAGCCCCAGCATTTT.

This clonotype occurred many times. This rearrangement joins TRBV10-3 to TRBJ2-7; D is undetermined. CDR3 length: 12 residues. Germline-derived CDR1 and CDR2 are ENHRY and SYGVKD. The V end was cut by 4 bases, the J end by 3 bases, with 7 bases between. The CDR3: CAISGVNYEQYF. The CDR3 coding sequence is TGTGCCATCAGTGGGGTTAACTACGAGCAGTACTTC.

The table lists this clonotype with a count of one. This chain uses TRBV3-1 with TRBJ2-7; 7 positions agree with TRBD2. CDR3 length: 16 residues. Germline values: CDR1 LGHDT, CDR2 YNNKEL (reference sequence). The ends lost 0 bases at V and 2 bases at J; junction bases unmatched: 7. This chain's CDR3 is CASSQEFSGPTYEQYF. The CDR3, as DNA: TGTGCCAGCAGCCAAGAGTTTAGCGGGCCCACCTACGAGCAGTACTTC.

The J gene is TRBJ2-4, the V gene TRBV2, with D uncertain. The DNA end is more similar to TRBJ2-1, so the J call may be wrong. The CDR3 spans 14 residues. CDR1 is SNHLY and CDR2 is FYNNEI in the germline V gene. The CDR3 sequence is CASSEGSSPNEQFF. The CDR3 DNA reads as TGTGCCAGCAGTGAAGGTTCGTCGCCGAATGAGCAGTTCTTC.

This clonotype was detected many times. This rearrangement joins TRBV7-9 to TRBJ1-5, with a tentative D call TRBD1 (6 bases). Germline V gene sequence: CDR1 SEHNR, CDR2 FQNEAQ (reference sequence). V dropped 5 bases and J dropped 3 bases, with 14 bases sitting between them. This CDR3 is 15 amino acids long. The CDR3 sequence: CASSPPGGHNQPQHF. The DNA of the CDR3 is TGTGCCAGCAGCCCCCCCGGGGGACACAATCAGCCCCAGCATTTT.

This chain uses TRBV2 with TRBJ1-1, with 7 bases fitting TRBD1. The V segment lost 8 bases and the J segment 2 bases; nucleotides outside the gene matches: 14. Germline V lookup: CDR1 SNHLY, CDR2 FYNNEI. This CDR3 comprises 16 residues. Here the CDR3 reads CASSPGMDRLNTEAFF. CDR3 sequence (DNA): TGTGCCAGCTCACCAGGGATGGACAGGCTTAACACTGAAGCTTTCTTT.

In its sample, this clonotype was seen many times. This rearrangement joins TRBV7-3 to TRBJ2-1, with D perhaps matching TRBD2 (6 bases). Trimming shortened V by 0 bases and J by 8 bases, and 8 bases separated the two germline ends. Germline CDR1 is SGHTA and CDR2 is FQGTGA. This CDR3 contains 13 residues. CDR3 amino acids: CASSLTRLDEQFF. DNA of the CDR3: TGTGCCAGCAGCTTAACTAGACTAGATGAGCAGTTCTTC.

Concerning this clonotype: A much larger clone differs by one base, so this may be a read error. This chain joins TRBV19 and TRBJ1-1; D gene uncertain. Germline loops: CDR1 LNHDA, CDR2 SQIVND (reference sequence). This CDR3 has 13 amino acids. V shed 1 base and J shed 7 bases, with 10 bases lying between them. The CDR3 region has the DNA TGTGCCAGTAGTATAGGGCGGAAGAATGAAGCTTTCTTT. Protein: CASSIGRKNEAFF.

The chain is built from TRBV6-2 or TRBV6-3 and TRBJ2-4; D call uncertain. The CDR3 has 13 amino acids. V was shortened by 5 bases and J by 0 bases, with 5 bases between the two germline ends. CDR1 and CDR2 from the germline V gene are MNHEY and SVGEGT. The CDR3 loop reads CASSELAKNIQYF. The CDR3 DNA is TGTGCCAGCAGTGAACTAGCCAAAAACATTCAGTACTTC.

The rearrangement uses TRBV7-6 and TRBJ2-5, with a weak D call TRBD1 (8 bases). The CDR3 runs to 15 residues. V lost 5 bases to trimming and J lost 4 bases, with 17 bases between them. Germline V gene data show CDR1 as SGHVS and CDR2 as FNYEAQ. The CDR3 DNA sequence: TGTGCCAGCAGCGTTAGACAGGGGAGGGCAGAGACCCAGTACTTC. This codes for CASSVRQGRAETQYF.

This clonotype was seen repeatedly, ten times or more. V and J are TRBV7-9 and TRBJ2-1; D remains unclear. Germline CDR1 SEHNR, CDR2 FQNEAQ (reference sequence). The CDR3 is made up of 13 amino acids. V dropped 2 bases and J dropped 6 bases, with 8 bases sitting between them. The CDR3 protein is CASSLTAPNEQFF. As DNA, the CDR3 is TGTGCCAGCAGCTTAACCGCGCCCAATGAGCAGTTCTTC.

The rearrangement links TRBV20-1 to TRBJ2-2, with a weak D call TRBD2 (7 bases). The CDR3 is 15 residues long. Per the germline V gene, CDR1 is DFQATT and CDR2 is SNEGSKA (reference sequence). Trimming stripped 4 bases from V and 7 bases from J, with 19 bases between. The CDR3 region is CSAIRGGGLDGELFF. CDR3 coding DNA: TGCAGTGCTATCAGAGGGGGAGGGCTGGACGGGGAGCTGTTTTTT.

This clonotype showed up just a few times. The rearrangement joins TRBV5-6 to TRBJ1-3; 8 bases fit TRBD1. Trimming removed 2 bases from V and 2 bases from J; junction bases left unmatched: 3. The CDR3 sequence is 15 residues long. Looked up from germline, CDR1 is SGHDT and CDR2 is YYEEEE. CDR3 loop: CASSFETGAGNTIYF. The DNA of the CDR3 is TGTGCCAGCAGCTTTGAGACAGGGGCTGGAAACACCATATATTTT.

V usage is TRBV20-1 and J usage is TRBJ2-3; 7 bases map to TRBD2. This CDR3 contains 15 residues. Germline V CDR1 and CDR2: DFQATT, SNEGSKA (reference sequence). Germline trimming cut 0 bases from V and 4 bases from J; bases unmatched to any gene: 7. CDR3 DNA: TGCAGTGCTAGAGATTGGGCGGGAGTGGCAGATACGCAGTATTTT. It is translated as CSARDWAGVADTQYF.

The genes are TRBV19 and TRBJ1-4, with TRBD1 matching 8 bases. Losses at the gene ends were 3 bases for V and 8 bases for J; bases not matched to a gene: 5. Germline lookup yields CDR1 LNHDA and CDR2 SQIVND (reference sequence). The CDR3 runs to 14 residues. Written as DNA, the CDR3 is TGTGCCAGTAGTATCCAGGGGGCGCGGGAAAAACTGTTTTTT. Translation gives CASSIQGAREKLFF.

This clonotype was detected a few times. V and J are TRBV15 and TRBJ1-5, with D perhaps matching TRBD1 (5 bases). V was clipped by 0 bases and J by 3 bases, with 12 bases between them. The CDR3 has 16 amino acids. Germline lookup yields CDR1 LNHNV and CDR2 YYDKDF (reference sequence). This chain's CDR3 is CATSRDRAGLNQPQHF. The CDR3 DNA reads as TGTGCCACCAGCAGAGATAGGGCAGGGCTCAATCAGCCCCAGCATTTT.

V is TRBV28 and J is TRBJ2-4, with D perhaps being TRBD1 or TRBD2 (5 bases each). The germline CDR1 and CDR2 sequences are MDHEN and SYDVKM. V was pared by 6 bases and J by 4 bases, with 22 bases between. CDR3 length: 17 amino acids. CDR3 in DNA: TGTGCCAGCAGCCCACCTAGTGGATACGAGGGGAAAAACATTCAGTACTTC. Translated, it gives CASSPPSGYEGKNIQYF. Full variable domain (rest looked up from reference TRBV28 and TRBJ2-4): DVKVTQSSRYLVKRTGEKVFLECVQDMDHENMFWYRQDPGLGLRLIYFSYDVKMKEKGDIPEGYSVSREKKERFSLILESASTNQTSMYLCASSPPSGYEGKNIQYFGAGTRLSVL.

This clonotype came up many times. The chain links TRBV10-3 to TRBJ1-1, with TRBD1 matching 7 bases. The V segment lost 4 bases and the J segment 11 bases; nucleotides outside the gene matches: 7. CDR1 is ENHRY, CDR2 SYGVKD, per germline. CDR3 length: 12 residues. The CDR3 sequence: CAISAGGGGAFF. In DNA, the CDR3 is TGTGCCATCAGTGCAGGGGGTGGCGGCGCTTTCTTT.

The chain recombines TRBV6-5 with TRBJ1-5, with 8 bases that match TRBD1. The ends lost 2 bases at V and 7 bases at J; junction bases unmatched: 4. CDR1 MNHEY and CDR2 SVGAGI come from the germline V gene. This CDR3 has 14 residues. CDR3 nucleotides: TGTGCCAGCAGTTACCGGACAGGGCTCCAGCCCCAGCATTTT. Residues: CASSYRTGLQPQHF.